The entry below gives a single T cell receptor (beta chain) sequence along with its context. Its cognate antigen is unknown. This entry comes from a study of OX40 agonist ivuxolimab in advanced cancers. Study results and caveats: Dose levels from 0.1 to 3.0 mg/kg saw CD4+ and CD8+ blood T cells expand clonally by week 6. Patients with a partial response at 0.1-3.0 mg/kg had among the lowest clonal expansion.

The protocol was immunoSEQ multiplex PCR, while the TCRdb copy is restricted to in-frame clones and leaves out a portion. The data show around 100,000 clones, with 85% to 95% seen just once and approximately 0.58% held by the top ten. The sequenced sample was CD4+ or CD8+ T cells sorted from blood, obtained in a trial of the OX40 agonist ivuxolimab. This TCR derives from an adult with an advanced solid tumor such as melanoma, head and neck, liver or kidney cancer.

CDR3 in DNA: TGCGCCAGCAGCTTGGCTTACGAGTACAACGAGCAGTACTTC. Amino acids: CASSLAYEYNEQYF. J is TRBJ2-7 and V is TRBV5-1; D ambiguous. The CDR3 runs 14 residues. Deletions cut 0 bases from V and 5 bases from J, with 12 bases between. Germline CDR1 and CDR2: SGHRS and YFSETQ.